This is a list of T cell receptor beta chains from one sample in a study of neurological immune-mediated disorders. One entry per CDR3 protein results from TCRdb running MiXCR on the 5' RACE reads. The sample shows tens of thousands of distinct CDR3 sequences, less than 2% of them seen only once. The specimen sequenced was PBMCs. The receptor source for this set is a woman in her thirties or forties with multiple sclerosis. The CDR3 runs from the conserved cysteine through the conserved F or W. The D gene is left open where the match is weak. The size entry is marked missing in some rows and otherwise reads once, few, many or a size class.

abundance,j_gene,d_gene,v_gene,CDR3nt,CDR3aa
many,TRBJ2-7,TRBD2,TRBV3-1,TGTGCCAGCAGCCAACGCCTAGCGGGGGGTGAGCAGTACTTC,CASSQRLAGGEQYF
many,TRBJ1-2,TRBD1,TRBV2,TGTGCCAGCAGGGCTACCTGGACAGGGAAGAACTATGGCTACACCTTC,CASRATWTGKNYGYTF
many,TRBJ1-1,NA,TRBV5-1,TGCGCCAGCAGCTTGGGGGGAGACGAGACTGAAGCTTTCTTT,CASSLGGDETEAFF
many,TRBJ1-6,NA,TRBV20-1,TGCAGTGCTAGAGATGGGGGAACCTATAATTCACCCCTCCACTTT,CSARDGGTYNSPLHF
many,TRBJ2-1,NA,TRBV18,TGTGCCAGCTCACCGCGGAGGGGGTCTTCCTACAATGAGCAGTTCTTC,CASSPRRGSSYNEQFF
many,TRBJ1-4,TRBD1,TRBV5-5,TGTGCCAGCAGCTTCCGACAGGGAACTAATGAAAAACTGTTTTTT,CASSFRQGTNEKLFF
many,TRBJ1-1,NA,TRBV30,TGTGCCTGGAGCGACCTCATCGCGAACACTGAAGCTTTCTTT,CAWSDLIANTEAFF
many,TRBJ1-3,TRBD1,TRBV20-1,TGCAGTGCCCAGGGGGGGACTGGAAACACCATATATTTT,CSAQGGTGNTIYF
many,TRBJ1-2,TRBD1,TRBV20-1,TGCAGTTCCGGGACAGGGCTCTATGGCTACACCTTC,CSSGTGLYGYTF
many,TRBJ1-4,NA,TRBV20-1,TGCAGTGCTAGAGGGCGGGGGCGAGATGAAAAACTGTTTTTT,CSARGRGRDEKLFF
medium-sized,TRBJ2-1,TRBD1,TRBV7-9,TGTGCCAGCAGCTGGGGAGACAGGGGTAATGAGCAGTTCTTC,CASSWGDRGNEQFF
many,TRBJ2-2,NA,TRBV10-3,TGTGCCATCAAAGGCATCGATGGGGAGCTGTTTTTT,CAIKGIDGELFF
many,TRBJ2-2,TRBD2,TRBV20-1,TGCAGTGCTCCGGGACTAGCAATCCGGGAGCTGTTTTTT,CSAPGLAIRELFF
many,TRBJ1-1,NA,TRBV4-1,TGCGCCAGCAGCCAAGATGTTCGCGACACTGAAGCTTTCTTT,CASSQDVRDTEAFF
many,TRBJ1-5,TRBD1,TRBV11-3,TGTGCCAGCAGCACCCGGGACAGCATTCATCAGCCCCAGCATTTT,CASSTRDSIHQPQHF
many,TRBJ1-5,TRBD1,TRBV5-5,TGTGCCAGCAGTCGGGACAGGGTGGGCAATCAGCCCCAGCATTTT,CASSRDRVGNQPQHF
many,TRBJ1-4,NA,TRBV7-8,TGTGCCAGCAGCTCCGGATTGTCGACTAATGAAAAACTGTTTTTT,CASSSGLSTNEKLFF
many,TRBJ1-2,TRBD1,TRBV7-2,TGTGCCAGCAGCCTACACGGACAGGGTTATGGCTACACCTTC,CASSLHGQGYGYTF
many,TRBJ2-3,TRBD2,TRBV9,TGTGCCAGCAGCCGCACCGGGACTAGCGGTACAGATACGCAGTATTTT,CASSRTGTSGTDTQYF
many,TRBJ1-6,TRBD1,TRBV20-1,TGCAGTGCTAGAGAGGACAGGGGATCTTCACCCCTCCACTTT,CSAREDRGSSPLHF
many,TRBJ2-3,NA,TRBV7-2,TGTGCCAGCAGCTTACGATTATTCAATACGCAGTATTTT,CASSLRLFNTQYF
many,TRBJ2-7,TRBD2,TRBV20-1,TGCAGTGCTGGCCCCAGCGGGAGCTCCTACGAGCAGTACTTC,CSAGPSGSSYEQYF
many,TRBJ1-1,NA,TRBV7-9,TGTGCCAGCAGCTTAGTATTTGGACTCCTTCACACTGAAGCTTTCTTT,CASSLVFGLLHTEAFF
NA,TRBJ2-2,TRBD2,TRBV20-1,TGCAGTGCTAGTACTAGCGGGGGAACCGGGGCGCTGTTTTTT,CSASTSGGTGALFF
many,TRBJ1-2,NA,TRBV20-1,TGCAGTGCTAGGGGGACCCACACCCCTAACTATGGCTACACCTTC,CSARGTHTPNYGYTF
many,TRBJ2-7,NA,TRBV20-1,TGCAGTGCTAGACCCGACAGGTTCCAGCTCCTCTCCTACGAGCAGTACTTC,CSARPDRFQLLSYEQYF
many,TRBJ2-5,TRBD2,TRBV20-1,TGCAGTGCTAGGCCGGCTAGCGGGAGCCAAGAGACCCAGTACTTC,CSARPASGSQETQYF
many,TRBJ1-1,NA,TRBV5-5,TGTGCCAGCAGCTCTTCCCTGGGGACTGAAGCTTTCTTT,CASSSSLGTEAFF